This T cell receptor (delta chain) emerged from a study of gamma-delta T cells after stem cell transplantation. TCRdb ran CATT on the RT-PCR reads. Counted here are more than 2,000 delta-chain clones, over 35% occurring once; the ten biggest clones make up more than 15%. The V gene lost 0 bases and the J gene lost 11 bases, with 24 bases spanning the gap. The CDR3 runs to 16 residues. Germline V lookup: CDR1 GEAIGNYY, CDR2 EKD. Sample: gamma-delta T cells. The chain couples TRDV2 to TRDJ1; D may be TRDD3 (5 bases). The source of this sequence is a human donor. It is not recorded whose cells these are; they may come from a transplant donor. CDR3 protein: CACDTVVPGVEMRLIF. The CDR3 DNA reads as TGTGCCTGTGACACCGTGGTTCCGGGGGTAGAGATGAGGCTCATCTTT.